This TCR beta chain is from a study of identical twins' blood T cells. Three pairs of healthy female monozygous twins were the donors. This CDR3 region has 14 residues. V was shortened by 6 bases and J by 0 bases, with 11 bases between the two germline ends. CDR1 LGHNT and CDR2 FRNRAP come from the germline V gene. In the case of this clonotype: Antigen: not known.

As processed by the authors: Per-library CDR3 reads ranged 2.2 to 3.6 million; clonotypes, ~95,000 to ~550,000. TCRdb ran MiXCR on the 5' RACE reads and lists one entry per CDR3 protein. None of the V and J calls come from the authors' own analysis; TCRdb made them. The sample holds 350,000 to 450,000 distinct CDR3 sequences, roughly 30% seen once. Study conclusions and caveats: Twins shared about as many clonotypes as their cloneset sizes predicted.

The sequenced material came from PBMCs. The chain links TRBV12-5 to TRBJ1-1, with unresolved D. This clonotype was sampled from a woman aged 18-49 years in good health. CDR3 amino acids: CASGPDTVNTEAFF. The CDR3 DNA is TGTGCTAGTGGCCCGGATACAGTGAACACTGAAGCTTTCTTT.